The table lists the clone carrying this T cell receptor beta chain with a few counts. The antigen is not known. Primers: 60 Vbeta forward and 13 Jbeta reverse. Clones were read by immunoSEQ multiplex PCR, and TCRdb kept only the in-frame ones, dropping some. The sample lists about 120,000 clones, 80% occurring once. There are 15 residues in the CDR3. V gave up 1 base and J gave up 3 bases, with 10 bases separating them. Germline CDR1 SEHNR, CDR2 FQNEAQ (reference sequence). The data originate from a study of cytomegalovirus exposure and HLA in healthy donors. Study-level findings and limits: Accurate prediction of most subjects' HLA-A and HLA-B alleles from TCR beta sequences was reported. Because they were indistinguishable, some V segments, including TRBV6-2 and TRBV6-3, were excluded. In a later analysis, an Asian-associated ancestry cluster reportedly showed fewer N-insertions than the roughly 690-donor mean.

The chain employs TRBV7-9 and TRBJ1-3, with D perhaps TRBD1 (5 bases). Source material: PBMCs. The TCR comes from a man in his forties or fifties in good health and CMV-seronegative. The CDR3 spells CASSLGQGLGNTIYF. The CDR3 DNA follows: TGTGCCAGCAGCTTAGGCCAGGGACTTGGAAACACCATATATTTT.